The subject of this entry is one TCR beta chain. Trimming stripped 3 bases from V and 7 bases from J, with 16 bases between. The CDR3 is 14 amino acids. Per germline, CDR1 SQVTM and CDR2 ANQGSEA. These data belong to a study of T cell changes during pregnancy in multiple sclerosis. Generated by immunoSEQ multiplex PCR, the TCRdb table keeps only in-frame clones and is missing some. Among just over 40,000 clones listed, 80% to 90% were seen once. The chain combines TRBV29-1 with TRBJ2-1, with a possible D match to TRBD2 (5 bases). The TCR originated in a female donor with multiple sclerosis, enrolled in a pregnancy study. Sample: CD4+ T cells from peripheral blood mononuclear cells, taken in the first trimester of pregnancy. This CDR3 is CSVEPGWRMNEQFF. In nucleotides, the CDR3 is TGCAGCGTTGAGCCGGGCTGGAGGATGAATGAGCAGTTCTTC.